The T cell receptor (beta chain) described here comes from a study of cytomegalovirus exposure and HLA in healthy donors. Findings of the study overall: The authors listed roughly 150 TCR beta chains as cytomegalovirus-associated.

The CDR3 contains 17 residues. With V trimmed by 3 bases and J by 4 bases, 13 bases remained unmatched. Germline CDR1 is SGHDT and CDR2 is YYEEEE. About this clone itself: The antigen is not known.

The PCR contained 60 Vbeta and 13 Jbeta primers. The method was immunoSEQ multiplex PCR; TCRdb's version includes in-frame clones alone and lacks a portion of them. Its listing shows about 210,000 clones. The source of this sequence is a woman in her 30s in good health and CMV-seropositive. Sequenced input: PBMCs. The rearrangement links TRBV5-6 to TRBJ2-1; 7 bases line up with TRBD2. CDR3 DNA: TGTGCCAGCAGCTCTCTAGAAGGGACTACACTATACAATGAGCAGTTCTTC. This translates into CASSSLEGTTLYNEQFF.